This T cell receptor (beta chain) was identified during a study of cytomegalovirus exposure and HLA in healthy donors. Germline V gene lookup returns CDR1 SGHVS and CDR2 FQNEAQ. The CDR3 sequence is 12 residues long. The germline V and J ends were trimmed by 2 bases and 2 bases, with 3 bases remaining between them. Primers included in the PCR were 60 Vbeta and 13 Jbeta primers. Measured with immunoSEQ multiplex PCR; TCRdb has only the in-frame clones, and not every one. The sample includes about 160,000 clones, 60% to 80% of them seen just once. About this clone: Its specificity is unknown.

These donors, healthy bone marrow donors, were studied. Study-level points and caveats: When a later analysis compared HLA-associated TCR beta chains with equally common others, the HLA-associated chains turned out to be more clonally expanded and to have lower generation probabilities.

Sequencing used PBMCs. The TCR sequence derives from a man aged 18 to 29 in good health and CMV-seropositive. The rearrangement links TRBV7-8 to TRBJ1-1; the D is unclear. The CDR3 DNA sequence: TGTGCCAGCAGCTTAACTAACACTGAAGCTTTCTTT. This codes for CASSLTNTEAFF.